Listed here are 29 T cell receptor beta chains from one sample, sequenced in a study of blood T cells in healthy people across ages (dated by TCRdb to the mid-2010s). Libraries were prepared through 5' RACE. Sequenced using an Illumina HiSeq 2500. A second about 7 to 12 cycle PCR used a sample-barcoded 5' primer and a J-beta primer mix. TCRdb ran its own pipeline on the public reads, namely fastp trimming at Q25 and MiXCR clone calling, and kept in-frame beta chains. Rows are combined by CDR3 protein, so each entry shows the most common genes and DNA. The sample includes 750,000 to 950,000 distinct CDR3 sequences, with just under 30% observed a single time. The ten largest clones add up to roughly 10% of the sample. Separately, the same data were catalogued under a study of T cells of mothers and their children.

The material sequenced was blood. The receptors were sampled from a woman in her thirties or forties in good health.

This clonotype was counted at least ten times. The chain carries TRBV9 and TRBJ1-2; 7 bases are shared with TRBD1. V dropped 2 bases and J dropped 8; count of bases not matched to a gene: 12. This CDR3 region has 15 residues. The V gene's germline CDR1 is SGDLS and CDR2 YYNGEE. CDR3 sequence reads: CASSVEGAALGGYTF. CDR3 DNA sequence: TGTGCCAGCAGCGTGGAGGGGGCGGCGTTGGGAGGCTACACCTTC.

The chain couples TRBV6-6 to TRBJ1-5; TRBD1 is a possible D gene (5 bases). Trimming took 6 bases from V and 0 from J, leaving 18 bases between them. This CDR3 region has 17 residues. The V gene's germline CDR1 is MNHNY and CDR2 SVGAGI (reference sequence). CDR3 sequence: CASRPGVGVHSNQPQHF. The CDR3 coding sequence is TGTGCCAGCAGGCCGGGGGTAGGGGTGCATAGCAATCAGCCCCAGCATTTT.

This clonotype was observed a handful of times. The CDR3 DNA follows: TGTGCCAGCAGCTTAGATCGGCCCAGTTTTGAGCAGTTCTTC. It yields the protein CASSLDRPSFEQFF. The J gene is TRBJ2-1, the V gene TRBV11-2; D unresolved. The germline V gene has CDR1 SGHAT and CDR2 FQNNGV. This CDR3 spans 14 amino acids. The V end lost 0 bases, the J end lost 9 bases, and 12 bases lay between the germline ends.

The chain has TRBV4-1 and TRBJ2-4, with 8 bases aligning to TRBD2. V trimming: 6 bases; J trimming: 13 bases; junction bases outside the gene matches: 11. This CDR3 contains 13 residues. Germline V gives CDR1 MGHRA, CDR2 YSYEKL. The CDR3 bases are TGCGCCAGCAGACTGAACGCAGCGGGGGAGCAGTACTTC. This sequence encodes CASRLNAAGEQYF.

This clonotype has just a few counts. The chain uses TRBV5-1 and TRBJ2-3; D is possibly TRBD2 (7 bases). From germline, CDR1 is SGHRS and CDR2 YFSETQ. This CDR3 has 13 amino acids. The V end lost 4 bases, the J end lost 5 bases, and 11 bases lay between the germline ends. DNA for the CDR3: TGCGCCAGCAGCGGGGGGGCCGAAGATACGCAGTATTTT. Its translation is CASSGGAEDTQYF.

This clonotype was seen a few times. The J gene is TRBJ2-5, the V gene TRBV20-1; D unclear. V gave up 1 base and J gave up 2 bases, with 11 bases separating them. CDR3 length: 14 residues. Germline V gene data show CDR1 as DFQATT and CDR2 as SNEGSKA (reference sequence). Here the CDR3 reads CSARADAIQETQYF. For the CDR3, the DNA is TGCAGTGCTAGAGCGGACGCGATTCAAGAGACCCAGTACTTC.

This clonotype was recorded at least ten times. This sequence joins TRBV7-2 and TRBJ1-6, with 7 bases aligning to TRBD1. Germline V gives CDR1 SGHTA, CDR2 FQGNSA. V shed 6 bases and J 10 bases; nucleotides not matched to a gene: 12. The CDR3 covers 15 residues. The DNA for the CDR3 is TGTGCCAGCAGTCTAAACGGACAGGTCGACTCACCCCTCCACTTT. Residues: CASSLNGQVDSPLHF.

This chain links TRBV6-6 with TRBJ1-1; 7 nucleotides line up with TRBD1. Germline V gene lookup returns CDR1 MNHNY and CDR2 SVGAGI (reference sequence). J was trimmed by 0 bases and V by 7 bases; bases with no gene match: 5. The CDR3 spans 14 residues. The CDR3 sequence is CASTQTGMNTEAFF. The CDR3, as DNA: TGTGCCAGCACCCAGACAGGGATGAACACTGAAGCTTTCTTT.

The CDR3: CASSLTRTGTTSGANVLTF. The CDR3 DNA is TGTGCCAGCAGCCTGACTAGGACAGGGACTACCTCTGGGGCCAACGTCCTGACTTTC. This chain links TRBV3-1 with TRBJ2-6; D possibly corresponds to TRBD1 (8 bases). This CDR3 is built from 19 residues. Germline V CDR1 and CDR2: LGHDT, YNNKEL (reference sequence). The V end lost 4 bases, the J end lost 0 bases, and 19 bases lay between the germline ends.

Regarding this clonotype: Being one base from a much bigger clone, this may be a read error. This chain links TRBV24-1 with TRBJ2-7; 7 bases are shared with TRBD1. Per the germline V gene, CDR1 is KGHDR and CDR2 is SFDVKD. The CDR3 has 15 residues. This CDR3 reads CATSDEGRGTYEQDF. The CDR3 DNA reads TGTGCCACCAGTGATGAAGGCAGGGGGACCTACGAGCAGGACTTC.

This clonotype showed up many times. V is TRBV5-1 and J is TRBJ1-5, with a tentative D call TRBD1 (5 bases). Trimming took 0 bases from V and 0 from J, leaving 7 bases between them. There are 15 residues in the CDR3. Germline V gene data show CDR1 as SGHRS and CDR2 as YFSETQ. CDR3 in DNA: TGCGCCAGCAGCTTGGCCGGGACTAGCAATCAGCCCCAGCATTTT. Residues: CASSLAGTSNQPQHF.

About this clonotype: Relative to the germline gene, one junction end is altered; a read error may explain this. CDR3 amino acids: CAGHRVNTKAFF. CDR3 DNA sequence: TGTGCCGGCCATCGAGTGAACACTAAAGCTTTCTTT. This chain connects TRBV7-9 to TRBJ1-1; D gene ambiguous. The germline V gene encodes CDR1 SEHNR and CDR2 FQNEAQ (reference sequence). The CDR3 runs to 12 residues.

This chain uses TRBV5-1 with TRBJ1-6; 8 bases agree with TRBD1. The CDR3 extends over 15 amino acids. Germline assignment: CDR1 SGHRS and CDR2 YFSETQ. V lost 0 bases to trimming and J lost 7 bases; unmatched junction nucleotides: 3. As DNA, the CDR3 is TGCGCCAGCAGCTTGGGGGACAGGAACAATTCACCCCTCCACTTT. Translation: CASSLGDRNNSPLHF.

The V call is TRBV7-9, the J call TRBJ2-4, with TRBD1 matching over 7 bases. V was pared by 3 bases and J by 8 bases, with 16 bases of the junction left unmatched. CDR1 is SEHNR, CDR2 FQNEAQ, per germline (reference sequence). The CDR3 is made up of 17 amino acids. The CDR3 spells CASSFRGRGIGGDIQYF. The CDR3 region has the DNA TGTGCCAGCAGCTTTCGAGGCAGGGGGATTGGAGGAGACATTCAGTACTTC.

CDR3 DNA: TGTGCCCGAACCGGGACTAGCGGACTCACAGATACGCAGTATTTT. It is translated as CARTGTSGLTDTQYF. V gene TRBV21-1 combines with J gene TRBJ2-3; no check of the table's D call, TRBD2, against the DNA was made. TRBV21-1 is described as a pseudogene. The CDR3 is 15 residues long.

The CDR3 spells CATSSLAGGAYEQYF. CDR3 nucleotides: TGTGCCACCAGCAGCCTTGCGGGGGGGGCCTACGAGCAGTACTTC. The genes are TRBV15 and TRBJ2-7; 9 bases fit TRBD2. The V gene end was trimmed by 3 bases and the J gene end by 2 bases; junction bases not matched to a gene: 5. The length of the CDR3 is 15 residues. Germline CDR1 is LNHNV and CDR2 is YYDKDF (reference sequence). Together with reference TRBV15 and TRBJ2-7, the CDR3 gives the full variable domain: DAMVIQNPRYQVTQFGKPVTLSCSQTLNHNVMYWYQQKSSQAPKLLFHYYDKDFNNEADTPDNFQSRRPNTSFCFLDIRSPGLGDTAMYLCATSSLAGGAYEQYFGPGTRLTVT.

The chain has TRBV18 and TRBJ2-1; tentatively, D is TRBD1 (5 bases). CDR1 is KGHSH, CDR2 LQKENI, per germline. The CDR3 is made up of 16 amino acids. The V end was cut by 3 bases, the J end by 3 bases, with 15 bases between. For the CDR3, the DNA is TGTGCCAGCTCACCGCGACAGAGTGAAGTCTACAATGAGCAGTTCTTC. Its protein is CASSPRQSEVYNEQFF.

The rearrangement uses TRBV7-2 and TRBJ1-2; D ambiguous. Per the germline V gene, CDR1 is SGHTA and CDR2 is FQGNSA. V lost 8 bases and J 4 bases, leaving 17 bases between the germline ends. The CDR3 consists of 14 residues. The CDR3 nucleotides are TGTGCCAGCCGAGAGGTGGGAAATACCTATGGCTACACCTTC. Its protein product is CASREVGNTYGYTF.

A few counts support this clonotype. The chain employs TRBV9 and TRBJ2-1; D unclear. The germline V gene encodes CDR1 SGDLS and CDR2 YYNGEE. This CDR3 contains 15 residues. V dropped 3 bases and J dropped 0 bases, with 10 bases sitting between them. The CDR3 protein is CASSEDGYSYNEQFF. The CDR3 DNA is TGTGCCAGCAGCGAGGACGGATACTCCTACAATGAGCAGTTCTTC.

The sample holds a few counts of this clonotype. V is TRBV20-1 and J is TRBJ1-2; D might be TRBD1 (5 bases). The CDR3 covers 15 residues. Germline V gene data show CDR1 as DFQATT and CDR2 as SNEGSKA (reference sequence). Trimming pared 4 bases from V and 4 bases from J, leaving 19 bases between. CDR3 amino acids: CSATRQRGSLYGYTF. In DNA form, the CDR3 reads TGCAGTGCTACTCGTCAAAGGGGAAGCCTCTATGGCTACACCTTC.

The chain uses TRBV7-9 and TRBJ2-1, with 8 bases that match TRBD2. With 7 bases clipped from V and 0 bases from J, the junction kept 8 bases outside the gene matches. CDR1 and CDR2 from the germline V gene are SEHNR and FQNEAQ (reference sequence). The CDR3 covers 16 residues. CDR3 nucleotide sequence: TGTGCCAGCATCAAATACCGGGGGGGCTCCTACAATGAGCAGTTCTTC. Protein: CASIKYRGGSYNEQFF.

Comment on this clonotype: It may be a read error: a sequence one base away is much more abundant. The chain is built from TRBV7-9 and TRBJ2-5, with 9 nucleotides matching TRBD2. The trim removed 3 bases at V and 4 bases at J, leaving 6 bases unmatched. The CDR3 contains 15 residues. Germline CDR1 reads SEHNR; CDR2 reads FQNEAQ (reference sequence). CDR3 nucleotides: TGTGCCAGCAGCTTTGTAGAGACTAGCGGAGAGACCCAGTACTTC. It codes for CASSFVETSGETQYF.

This clonotype was counted a few times. This chain uses TRBV6-5 with TRBJ1-6; 7 positions match TRBD1. The V and J ends lost 2 bases and 10 bases, in that order; junction bases with no gene match: 20. Per the germline V gene, CDR1 is MNHEY and CDR2 is SVGAGI. The CDR3 totals 19 residues. CDR3 loop: CASSYGPRALTGRLSPLHF. In nucleotides, the CDR3 is TGTGCCAGCAGTTACGGCCCCCGGGCCCTGACAGGGAGGTTGTCACCCCTCCACTTT.

With regard to this clonotype: The junction departs from germline at one end; a sequencing error may be responsible. This chain connects TRBV7-6 to TRBJ2-6; D ambiguous. CDR1 is SGHVS and CDR2 is FNYEAQ in the germline V gene. The CDR3 consists of 13 residues. The CDR3 reads CTSSDSGANVLTF. CDR3 nucleotides: TGTACCAGCAGCGACTCTGGGGCCAACGTCCTGACTTTC.

This sequence joins TRBV7-2 and TRBJ2-3, with 8 bases fitting TRBD2. V trimming: 7 bases; J trimming: 4 bases; junction bases outside the gene matches: 13. The length of the CDR3 is 16 residues. Germline CDR1 reads SGHTA; CDR2 reads FQGNSA. The CDR3 coding sequence is TGTGCCAGCAAGACGGAGACTAGCGTTTGGGCAGATACGCAGTATTTT. Protein product: CASKTETSVWADTQYF.

This clonotype has ten or more counts. The gene calls are TRBV20-1 and TRBJ2-7, with 11 bases matching TRBD1. The germline V gene has CDR1 DFQATT and CDR2 SNEGSKA (reference sequence). V lost 6 bases and J lost 2; bases outside the gene matches: 6. This CDR3 region has 14 residues. The CDR3 here is CSASGQGGAYEQYF. The CDR3 region has the DNA TGCAGTGCATCGGGACAGGGGGGAGCCTACGAGCAGTACTTC.

The chain uses TRBV10-3 and TRBJ2-7; D is perhaps TRBD2 (5 bases). Germline V gene data show CDR1 as ENHRY and CDR2 as SYGVKD. CDR3 length equals 16 residues. With 3 bases removed from V and 1 base from J, the gap between germline ends came to 16 bases. The CDR3 region is CAISEPLVSSSYEQYF. The CDR3 DNA reads TGTGCCATCAGTGAACCACTAGTATCGTCTTCCTACGAGCAGTACTTC.

This clonotype was observed a few times. The genes are TRBV28 and TRBJ1-2, with D tentatively TRBD1 (6 bases). Trimming stripped 2 bases from V and 7 bases from J, with 17 bases between. The CDR3 extends over 15 amino acids. Germline V gives CDR1 MDHEN, CDR2 SYDVKM. CDR3 coding DNA: TGTGCCAGCAGTTTAACGTACAGGGAGTCGATTGGCTACACCTTC. Translated, it gives CASSLTYRESIGYTF.

This clonotype was found a few times. V gene TRBV20-1 combines with J gene TRBJ2-7; D gene uncertain. The CDR3 has 13 residues. CDR1 and CDR2 (germline): DFQATT, SNEGSKA (reference sequence). Trimming took 3 bases from V and 3 from J, leaving 12 bases between them. DNA of the CDR3: TGCAGTGCTAGGGACCAACTCCGCTACGAGCAGTACTTC. Protein product: CSARDQLRYEQYF.